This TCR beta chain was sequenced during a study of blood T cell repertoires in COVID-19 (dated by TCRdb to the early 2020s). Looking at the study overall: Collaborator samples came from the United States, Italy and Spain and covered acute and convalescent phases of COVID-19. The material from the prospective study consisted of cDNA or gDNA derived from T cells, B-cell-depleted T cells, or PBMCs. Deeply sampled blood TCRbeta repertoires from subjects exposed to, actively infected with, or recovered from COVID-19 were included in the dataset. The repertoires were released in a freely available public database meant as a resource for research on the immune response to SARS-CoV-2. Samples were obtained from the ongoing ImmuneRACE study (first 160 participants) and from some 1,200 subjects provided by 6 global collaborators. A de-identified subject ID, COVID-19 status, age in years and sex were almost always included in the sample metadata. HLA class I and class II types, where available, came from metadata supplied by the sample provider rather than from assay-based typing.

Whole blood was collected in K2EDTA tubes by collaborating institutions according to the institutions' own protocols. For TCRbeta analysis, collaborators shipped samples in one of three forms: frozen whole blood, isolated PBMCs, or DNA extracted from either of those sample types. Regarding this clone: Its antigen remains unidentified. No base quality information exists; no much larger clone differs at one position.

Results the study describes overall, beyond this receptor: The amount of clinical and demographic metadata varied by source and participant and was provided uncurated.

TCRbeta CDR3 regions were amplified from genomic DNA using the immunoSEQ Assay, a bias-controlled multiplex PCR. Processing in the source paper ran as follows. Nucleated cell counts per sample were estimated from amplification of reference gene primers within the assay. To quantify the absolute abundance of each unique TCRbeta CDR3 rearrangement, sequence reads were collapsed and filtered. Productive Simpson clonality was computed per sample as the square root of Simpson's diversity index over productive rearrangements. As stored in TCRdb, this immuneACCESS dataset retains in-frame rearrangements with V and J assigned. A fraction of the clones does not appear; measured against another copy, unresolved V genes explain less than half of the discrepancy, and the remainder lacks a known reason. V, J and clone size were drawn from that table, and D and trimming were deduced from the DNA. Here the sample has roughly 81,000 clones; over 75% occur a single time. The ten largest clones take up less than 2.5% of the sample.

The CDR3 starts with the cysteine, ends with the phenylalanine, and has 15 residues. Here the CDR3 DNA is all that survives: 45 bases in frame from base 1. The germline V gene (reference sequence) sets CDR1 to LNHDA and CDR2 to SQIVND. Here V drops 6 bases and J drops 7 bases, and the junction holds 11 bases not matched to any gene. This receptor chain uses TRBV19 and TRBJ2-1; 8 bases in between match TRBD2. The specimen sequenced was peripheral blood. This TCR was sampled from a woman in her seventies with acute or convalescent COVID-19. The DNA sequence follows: TGTGCCAGTAGACCTCGGGGGGGCCTGAGGAATGAGCAGTTCTTC. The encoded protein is CASRPRGGLRNEQFF.